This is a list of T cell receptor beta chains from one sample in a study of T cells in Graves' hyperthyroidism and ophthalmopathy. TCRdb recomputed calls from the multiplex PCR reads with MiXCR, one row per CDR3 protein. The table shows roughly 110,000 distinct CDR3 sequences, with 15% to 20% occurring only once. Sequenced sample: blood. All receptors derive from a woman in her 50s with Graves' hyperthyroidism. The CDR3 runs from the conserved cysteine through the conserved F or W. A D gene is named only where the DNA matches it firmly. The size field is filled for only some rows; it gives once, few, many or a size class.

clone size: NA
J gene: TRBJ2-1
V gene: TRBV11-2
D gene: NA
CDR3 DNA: TGTGCCAGCAGCCCCGCTCTGGCGGGATCGGGTGAGCAGTTCTTC
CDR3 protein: CASSPALAGSGEQFF

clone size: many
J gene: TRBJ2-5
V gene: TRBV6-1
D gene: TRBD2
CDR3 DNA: TGTGCCAGCAGCCCGACTAGCGCGAGGACCCAGTACTTC
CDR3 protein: CASSPTSARTQYF

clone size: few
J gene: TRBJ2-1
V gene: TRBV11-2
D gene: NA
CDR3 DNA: TGTGCCAGCAGCTTAGATTGGGGTAATGAGCAGTTCTTC
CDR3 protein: CASSLDWGNEQFF

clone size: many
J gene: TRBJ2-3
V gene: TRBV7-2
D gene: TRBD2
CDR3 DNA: TGTGCCAGCAGCTTAGAACTAGCGGGAGGAGATACGCAGTATTTT
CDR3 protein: CASSLELAGGDTQYF

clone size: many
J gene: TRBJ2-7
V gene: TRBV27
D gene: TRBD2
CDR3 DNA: TGTGCCAGCAGCCCAAGACTAGCCATTGACGAGCAGTACTTC
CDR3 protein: CASSPRLAIDEQYF

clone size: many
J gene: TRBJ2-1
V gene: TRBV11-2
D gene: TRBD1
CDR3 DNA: TGTGCCAGCAGCTTAGACCGGCAGGGGGCTTACAATGAGCAGTTCTTC
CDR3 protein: CASSLDRQGAYNEQFF

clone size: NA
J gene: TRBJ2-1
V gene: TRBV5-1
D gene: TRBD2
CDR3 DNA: TGCGCCAGCAGAAATGCGGGACTAGCGACCAATGAGCAGTTCTTC
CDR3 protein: CASRNAGLATNEQFF

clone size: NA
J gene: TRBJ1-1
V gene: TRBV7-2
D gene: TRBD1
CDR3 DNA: TGTGCCAGCAGCCCTAGACAGGGGGCGAGGACTGAAGCTTTCTTT
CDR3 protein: CASSPRQGARTEAFF

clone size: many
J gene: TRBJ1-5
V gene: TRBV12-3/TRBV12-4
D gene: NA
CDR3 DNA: TGTGCCAGCAGTTTAGGGGCAGACCGCAATCAGCCCCAGCATTTT
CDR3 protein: CASSLGADRNQPQHF

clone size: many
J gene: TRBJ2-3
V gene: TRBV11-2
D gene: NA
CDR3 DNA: TGTGCCAGCAGCCCGACGATCGATACGCAGTATTTT
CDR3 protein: CASSPTIDTQYF

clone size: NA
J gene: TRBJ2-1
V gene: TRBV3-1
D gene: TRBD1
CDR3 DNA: TGTGCCAGCAGCTTACCGGGACAGGGGGTTTGGGAGCAGTTCTTC
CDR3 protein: CASSLPGQGVWEQFF

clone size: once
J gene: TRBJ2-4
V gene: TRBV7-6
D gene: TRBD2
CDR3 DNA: TGTGCCAGCAGCTTAATCAGCGGGAGATGGAACATTCAGTACTTC
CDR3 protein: CASSLISGRWNIQYF

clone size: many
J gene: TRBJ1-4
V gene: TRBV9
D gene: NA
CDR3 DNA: TGTGCCAGCAGCGTAGCCCCAATCGAACAGGGTAATGAAAAACTGTTTTTT
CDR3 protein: CASSVAPIEQGNEKLFF

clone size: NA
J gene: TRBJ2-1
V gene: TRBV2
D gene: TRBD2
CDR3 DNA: TGTGCCAGCAGTACCCCGGGACTAGCGGGGGTCGAGCAGTTCTTC
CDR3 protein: CASSTPGLAGVEQFF

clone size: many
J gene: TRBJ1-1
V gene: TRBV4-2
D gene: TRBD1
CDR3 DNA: TGTGCCAGCAGCCAAAGGGACAGGGTGTCTGATGAAGCTTTCTTT
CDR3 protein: CASSQRDRVSDEAFF

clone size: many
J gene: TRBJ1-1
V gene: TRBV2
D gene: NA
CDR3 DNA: TGTGCCAGCAGTGAAACGTCGCGGGGTTCGGCTTTCTTT
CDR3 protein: CASSETSRGSAFF

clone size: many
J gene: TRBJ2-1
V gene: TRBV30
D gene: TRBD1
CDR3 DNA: TGTGCCTGGAGACCAGGGGGAAACAATGAGCAGTTCTTC
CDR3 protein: CAWRPGGNNEQFF

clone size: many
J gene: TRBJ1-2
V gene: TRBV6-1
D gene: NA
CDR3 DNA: TGTGCCAGCAGTGGGGACAACTATGGCTACACCTTC
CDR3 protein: CASSGDNYGYTF

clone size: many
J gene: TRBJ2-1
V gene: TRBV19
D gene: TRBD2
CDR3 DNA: TGTGCCAGTAGTATAGTTGGGACTAGCGGGAGGCGGAATGAGCAGTTCTTC
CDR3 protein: CASSIVGTSGRRNEQFF

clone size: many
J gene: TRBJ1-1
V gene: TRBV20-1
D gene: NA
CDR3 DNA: TGCAGTGCACCGACCCCGAATGAAGCTTTCTTT
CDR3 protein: CSAPTPNEAFF

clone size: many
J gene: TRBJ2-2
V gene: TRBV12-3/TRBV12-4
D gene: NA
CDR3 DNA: TGTGCCAGCAGCTCATTTAACACCGGGGAGCTGTTTTTT
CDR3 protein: CASSSFNTGELFF

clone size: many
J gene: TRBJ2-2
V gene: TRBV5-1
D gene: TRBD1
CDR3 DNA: TGCGCCAGCAGCTTAACGACAGGGGGCTCCGGGGAGCTGTTTTTT
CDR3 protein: CASSLTTGGSGELFF

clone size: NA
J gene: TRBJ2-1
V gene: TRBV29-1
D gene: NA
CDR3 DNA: TGCAGCGTTGAACGAGGGGGGGGTGAGCAGTTCTTC
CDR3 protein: CSVERGGGEQFF

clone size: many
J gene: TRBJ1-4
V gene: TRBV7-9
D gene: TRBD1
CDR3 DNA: TGTGCCAGCAGCCGAGGACAGGGGGGCGAAAAACTGTTTTTT
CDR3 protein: CASSRGQGGEKLFF

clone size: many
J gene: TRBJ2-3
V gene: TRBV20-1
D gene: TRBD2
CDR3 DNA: TGCAGTGCTAGAGTAGCGGGAGTGGCCCCAGATACGCAGTATTTT
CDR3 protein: CSARVAGVAPDTQYF

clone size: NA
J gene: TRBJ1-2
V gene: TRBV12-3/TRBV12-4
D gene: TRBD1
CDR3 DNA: TGTGCCAGCAGTTTAGATTATGGGACAGACTATGGCTACACCTTC
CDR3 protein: CASSLDYGTDYGYTF

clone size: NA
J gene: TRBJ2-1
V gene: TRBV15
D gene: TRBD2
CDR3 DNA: TGTGCCACCAGCAGAGATCATCCCTTGGCGGGAGGGCGAAATGAGCAGTTCTTC
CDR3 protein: CATSRDHPLAGGRNEQFF

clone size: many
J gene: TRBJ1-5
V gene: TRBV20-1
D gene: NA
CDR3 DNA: TGCAGTGCCACACCAACAGGGTTTAAGCCCCAGCATTTT
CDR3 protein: CSATPTGFKPQHF

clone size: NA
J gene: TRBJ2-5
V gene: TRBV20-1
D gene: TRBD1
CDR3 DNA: TGCAGTGCTAGAGATCGAATTGCGGCTCAGGGGGCAGAGACCCAGTACTTC
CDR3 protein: CSARDRIAAQGAETQYF

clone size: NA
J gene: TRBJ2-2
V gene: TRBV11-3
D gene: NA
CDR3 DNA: TGTGCCAGCAGCCCAGGACAGTTTGGCGGGGAGCTGTTTTTT
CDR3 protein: CASSPGQFGGELFF

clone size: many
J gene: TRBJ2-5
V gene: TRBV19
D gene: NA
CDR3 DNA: TGTGCCAGTAGCGGGAGTGCCGGGGGTCAAGAGACCCAGTACTTC
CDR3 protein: CASSGSAGGQETQYF

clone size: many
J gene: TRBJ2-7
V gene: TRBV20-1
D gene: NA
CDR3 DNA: TGCAGTGCTAGAGTTAGAACGGGACGATCCTACGAGCAGTACTTC
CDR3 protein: CSARVRTGRSYEQYF